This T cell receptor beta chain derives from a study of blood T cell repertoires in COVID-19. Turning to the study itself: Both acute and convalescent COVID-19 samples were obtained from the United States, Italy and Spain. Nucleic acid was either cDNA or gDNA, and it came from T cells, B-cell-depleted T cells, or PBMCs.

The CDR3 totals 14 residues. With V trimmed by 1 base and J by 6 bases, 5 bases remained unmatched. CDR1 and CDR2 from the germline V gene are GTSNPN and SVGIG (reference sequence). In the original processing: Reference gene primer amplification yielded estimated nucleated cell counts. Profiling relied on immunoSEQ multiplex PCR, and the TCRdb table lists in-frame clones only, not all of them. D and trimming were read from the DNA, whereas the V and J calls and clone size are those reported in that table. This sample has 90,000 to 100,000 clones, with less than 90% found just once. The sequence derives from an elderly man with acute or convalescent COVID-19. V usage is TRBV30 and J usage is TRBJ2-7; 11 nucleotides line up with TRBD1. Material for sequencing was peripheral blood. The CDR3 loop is CAWSGWTGGSEQYF. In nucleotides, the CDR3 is TGTGCCTGGAGTGGATGGACAGGGGGCTCCGAGCAGTACTTC. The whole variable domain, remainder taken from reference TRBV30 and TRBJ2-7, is SQTIHQWPATLVQPVGSPLSLECTVEGTSNPNLYWYRQAAGRGLQLLFYSVGIGQISSEVPQNLSASRPQDRQFILSSKKLLLSDSGFYLCAWSGWTGGSEQYFGPGTRLTVT.